Many counts were recorded for the clone carrying this T cell receptor beta chain. This sample stems from a study of T-cell reconstitution after alpha-beta-depleted transplantation in children. Unique molecular identifiers were built into the TCRbeta library. TCRdb itself ran the PCR reads through MiXCR, one entry per CDR3 protein. The sample holds just over 200,000 distinct CDR3 sequences, about 8.2% seen once. The clonotype was recovered from a male patient between 2 and 10 years old who had a stem cell transplant for acute myeloid leukemia, so the T cells may come from the graft donor. Specimen: PBMCs, mostly from graft donor cells, collected 360 days after TCRalphabeta/CD19-depleted stem cell transplant.

The CDR3 is CASSFYRGDEQYF. The CDR3 coding sequence is TGTGCCAGCAGCTTTTACAGGGGGGACGAGCAGTACTTC. The chain recombines TRBV7-2 with TRBJ2-7; the match to TRBD1 covers 8 bases. The ends lost 3 bases at V and 5 bases at J; junction bases unmatched: 3. The germline gives CDR1 SGHTA, CDR2 FQGNSA. The CDR3 loop spans 13 amino acids. Based on the CDR3 plus reference TRBV7-2 and TRBJ2-7, the full variable domain is GAGVSQSPSNKVTEKGKDVELRCDPISGHTALYWYRQSLGQGLEFLIYFQGNSAPDKSGLPSDRFSAERTGGSVSTLTIQRTQQEDSAVYLCASSFYRGDEQYFGPGTRLTVT.